Following are 30 T cell receptor beta chains from one sample sequenced in a study of cytomegalovirus exposure and HLA in healthy donors. The data were produced by immunoSEQ multiplex PCR, yet TCRdb's version contains in-frame clones alone and is incomplete. In the table there are about 65,000 clones, around 90% of which are singletons. Sequencing was performed on PBMCs. All receptors come from a woman in her late teens or twenties in good health and CMV-seronegative.

The chain employs TRBV5-8 and TRBJ2-7; perhaps TRBD2 as D (6 bases). The CDR3 length is 12 residues. Deletions cut 5 bases from V and 6 bases from J, with 12 bases between. The germline V gene has CDR1 SGHTS and CDR2 YDEGEE. CDR3 region: CASRHPAGEQYF. The CDR3 nucleotides are TGTGCCAGCAGACACCCAGCGGGCGAGCAGTACTTC.

This chain joins TRBV27 and TRBJ2-3, with a possible D match to TRBD1 (5 bases). V gave up 5 bases and J gave up 6 bases, with 18 bases separating them. The CDR3 contains 15 residues. The germline CDR1 and CDR2 sequences are MNHEY and SMNVEV (reference sequence). The CDR3 sequence: CASSPSQGAGDTQYF. Written as DNA, the CDR3 is TGTGCCAGCAGTCCAAGTCAGGGCGCCGGCGATACGCAGTATTTT.

The rearrangement joins TRBV28 to TRBJ2-5; the D gene is possibly TRBD2 (6 bases). Matching the DNA end better, TRBJ2-7 makes the J call doubtful. The CDR3 is 17 amino acids. CDR1 is MDHEN, CDR2 SYDVKM, per germline. CDR3: CASSLGRREAKMYEQYF. As DNA, the CDR3 is TGTGCCAGCAGCCTCGGGCGGCGGGAAGCTAAGATGTACGAGCAGTACTTC.

The chain joins TRBV29-1 to TRBJ2-2, with TRBD2 matching 11 bases. This CDR3 region has 15 residues. The ends lost 6 bases at V and 4 bases at J; junction bases unmatched: 7. Germline lookup yields CDR1 SQVTM and CDR2 ANQGSEA. CDR3 nucleotides: TGCAGCGTACACACTAGCGGGAGAAGCACCGGGGAGCTGTTTTTT. It codes for CSVHTSGRSTGELFF.

This chain joins TRBV18 and TRBJ2-1; the match to TRBD1 covers 9 bases. The ends lost 4 bases at V and 5 bases at J; junction bases unmatched: 6. Germline CDR1 KGHSH, CDR2 LQKENI. The CDR3 covers 15 residues. CDR3 amino acids: CASSRLGTGNNEQFF. CDR3 in DNA: TGTGCCAGCTCACGACTGGGGACAGGGAACAATGAGCAGTTCTTC.

V and J are TRBV6-5 and TRBJ1-2; 7 bases agree with TRBD1. The CDR3 is 15 residues long. CDR1 and CDR2 from the germline V gene are MNHEY and SVGAGI. V was clipped by 4 bases and J by 3 bases; unmatched bases: 8. CDR3 loop: CASSFTGEFDYGYTF. The CDR3 region has the DNA TGTGCCAGCAGTTTTACAGGGGAATTTGACTATGGCTACACCTTC.

About this clone: An end of the junction does not agree with germline; a read error may underlie this. V and J are TRBV6-5 and TRBJ1-4; a weak D match, TRBD1 (6 bases). CDR1 and CDR2 from the germline V gene are MNHEY and SVGAGI. The CDR3 loop spans 13 amino acids. DNA for the CDR3: TGTGCCAGCAGTTACCTAATGTCAGGGGTCTTGGTCTTT. Protein product: CASSYLMSGVLVF.

The table lists this clone with a few counts. The chain couples TRBV28 to TRBJ1-5; the D gene is possibly TRBD1 (5 bases). Germline loops: CDR1 MDHEN, CDR2 SYDVKM. The CDR3 consists of 13 residues. Deletions cut 6 bases from V and 9 bases from J, with 15 bases between. CDR3 sequence (DNA): TGTGCCAGCAGAGTTACAGGTAGTGGGCCCCAGCATTTT. Its protein is CASRVTGSGPQHF.

V usage is TRBV10-2 and J usage is TRBJ2-1; D perhaps matches TRBD2 (5 bases). CDR1 and CDR2 from the germline V gene are WSHSY and SAAADI. V shed 8 bases and J shed 1 base, with 6 bases lying between them. CDR3 length equals 12 residues. The CDR3 nucleotides are TGCGCCAGCGGCGGGTCCTACAATGAGCAGTTCTTC. Amino acids: CASGGSYNEQFF.

The chain combines TRBV28 with TRBJ2-1; TRBD1 agrees at 9 bases. This CDR3 contains 16 residues. Looked up from germline, CDR1 is MDHEN and CDR2 is SYDVKM. Germline trimming cut 4 bases from V and 10 bases from J; bases unmatched to any gene: 14. CDR3 DNA sequence: TGTGCCAGCAGTTCCGGTCCCGGGACAGGGTCCGGCGAGCAGTTCTTC. Its translation: CASSSGPGTGSGEQFF.

V is TRBV15 and J is TRBJ1-2; D call uncertain. V was trimmed by 0 bases and J by 1 base, leaving 3 bases between them. CDR3 length: 13 residues. Germline-derived CDR1 and CDR2 are LNHNV and YYDKDF (reference sequence). In nucleotides, the CDR3 is TGTGCCACCAGCAGAGATAATAACTATGGCTACACCTTC. Encoded protein: CATSRDNNYGYTF. The complete variable domain, with remaining parts taken from reference TRBV15 and TRBJ1-2, reads DAMVIQNPRYQVTQFGKPVTLSCSQTLNHNVMYWYQQKSSQAPKLLFHYYDKDFNNEADTPDNFQSRRPNTSFCFLDIRSPGLGDTAMYLCATSRDNNYGYTFGSGTRLTVV.

Points on this clone: The junction departs from the called germline gene at one end, perhaps through a read error. The chain joins TRBV7-7 to TRBJ2-5; 7 nucleotides align to TRBD2. There are 14 residues in the CDR3. In germline, CDR1 is SSHAT, CDR2 FNYEAQ (reference sequence). Here the CDR3 reads CASSLGSGAETQYF. CDR3 nucleotides: TGTGCTAGCAGCTTAGGAAGCGGGGCAGAGACCCAGTACTTC.

This clone was observed a few times. As DNA, the CDR3 is TGTGCCAGCAGTGAACTGGGCAGGGACACCGGGGAGCTGTTTTTT. It translates to CASSELGRDTGELFF. The chain carries TRBV25-1 and TRBJ2-2; perhaps TRBD1 as D (5 bases). V lost 2 bases, J lost 3 bases, and 10 bases lay in between. The CDR3 totals 15 residues. Germline assignment: CDR1 MGHDK and CDR2 SYGVNS.

This clone was seen a single time. The V gene is TRBV21-1, the J gene TRBJ1-5; the DNA was not compared with TRBD1, the D call given in the table. TRBV21-1 is termed a pseudogene. CDR3 size: 16 residues. CDR3 nucleotide sequence: TGTGCCAGCAGCAAAGCGCTCGGGACAGCTTATCAGCCCCAGCATTTT. Protein sequence: CASSKALGTAYQPQHF.

The chain carries TRBV5-8 and TRBJ2-5; the D gene is possibly TRBD2 (5 bases). The CDR3 extends over 14 amino acids. Germline-derived CDR1 and CDR2 are SGHTS and YDEGEE. Trimming took 4 bases from V and 1 from J, leaving 11 bases between them. The CDR3 DNA reads as TGTGCCAGCAGCCCCGGACTTATCCAAGAGACCCAGTACTTC. Protein sequence: CASSPGLIQETQYF. Filled out from reference TRBV5-8 and TRBJ2-5, the complete variable domain reads EAGVTQSPTHLIKTRGQQATLRCSPISGHTSVYWYQQALGLGLQFLLWYDEGEERNRGNFPPRFSGRQFPNYSSELNVNALELEDSALYLCASSPGLIQETQYFGPGTRLLVL.

The genes are TRBV6-1 and TRBJ2-7, with a weak D call TRBD1 (5 bases). V lost 3 bases to trimming and J lost 3 bases, with 18 bases between them. The CDR3 loop spans 16 amino acids. Germline CDR1 reads MNHNS; CDR2 reads SASEGT. The CDR3 DNA is TGTGCCAGCAGTGAGGGGCCTGCGTCGTCGGGCTACGAGCAGTACTTC. It specifies CASSEGPASSGYEQYF.

The chain has TRBV27 and TRBJ1-5; 9 bases match TRBD1. Germline lookup yields CDR1 MNHEY and CDR2 SMNVEV (reference sequence). The CDR3 covers 18 residues. The trim removed 4 bases at V and 0 bases at J, leaving 10 bases unmatched. The CDR3 region has the DNA TGTGCCAGCAGTTACCTTGGACAGGGGTCGAATAGCAATCAGCCCCAGCATTTT. Amino acid sequence: CASSYLGQGSNSNQPQHF.

The chain combines TRBV28 with TRBJ1-1; D unclear. CDR3 length: 14 residues. Trimming cost V 3 bases and J 8 bases, with 16 bases left between them. The germline gives CDR1 MDHEN, CDR2 SYDVKM. The CDR3 loop reads CASSFAGVEIEAFF. The CDR3 DNA is TGTGCCAGCAGTTTCGCGGGCGTTGAAATAGAAGCTTTCTTT.

This clone was seen only once. The V and J genes are TRBV5-8 and TRBJ2-5, with D possibly TRBD1 on 6 matching bases. The V end was cut by 2 bases, the J end by 5 bases, with 19 bases between. The CDR3 totals 16 residues. The V gene's germline CDR1 is SGHTS and CDR2 YDEGEE. This CDR3 is CASSFAPRQADETQYF. CDR3 DNA sequence: TGTGCCAGCAGCTTTGCGCCCAGACAGGCCGACGAGACCCAGTACTTC.

Concerning this clone: Sequence at one end of the junction differs from germline and may be a read error. Other DNA sequences in the sample encode the same CDR3. The genes are TRBV28 and TRBJ2-7; maybe TRBD1 (6 bases). Per germline, CDR1 MDHEN and CDR2 SYDVKM. The CDR3 covers 15 residues. The CDR3, as DNA: TGTGCTAGCAGCCCCCTAGGACAGTTTTTCGCCGAGCAGTACTTC. Translation: CASSPLGQFFAEQYF.

The rearrangement joins TRBV27 to TRBJ1-2; 7 bases agree with TRBD1. Germline V gives CDR1 MNHEY, CDR2 SMNVEV (reference sequence). The junction had 13 bases not matched to a gene; V was cut back by 4 bases and J by 5 bases. CDR3 length: 16 residues. The CDR3 DNA is TGTGCCAGCAGTTACTACCCCCCACAGGGGATGTATGGCTACACCTTC. As protein: CASSYYPPQGMYGYTF.

The chain employs TRBV28 and TRBJ1-4; D possibly corresponds to TRBD1 (5 bases). From germline, CDR1 is MDHEN and CDR2 SYDVKM. Trimming cost V 7 bases and J 6 bases, with 18 bases left between them. The CDR3 consists of 15 residues. Here the CDR3 reads CASKGPGLGDEKLFF. The CDR3 bases are TGTGCCAGCAAGGGGCCTGGGTTGGGTGATGAAAAACTGTTTTTT.

The sample holds one count of this clone. The chain employs TRBV6-1 and TRBJ2-5; 9 nucleotides agree with TRBD2. V was clipped by 8 bases and J by 3 bases; unmatched bases: 7. Germline V lookup: CDR1 MNHNS, CDR2 SASEGT. The CDR3 loop spans 14 amino acids. DNA for the CDR3: TGTGCCAGCGGGCCCTTAGCGGGAGAAGAGACCCAGTACTTC. Translation: CASGPLAGEETQYF.

The chain links TRBV9 to TRBJ2-1, with D perhaps TRBD1 (6 bases). The CDR3 covers 13 residues. The germline V gene has CDR1 SGDLS and CDR2 YYNGEE. Deletions cut 4 bases from V and 8 bases from J, with 13 bases between. The DNA of the CDR3 is TGTGCCAGCAGCCTTCAAGGGGGTGATGAGCAGTTCTTC. As protein: CASSLQGGDEQFF.

The gene calls are TRBV7-3 and TRBJ2-5; D is perhaps TRBD1 (6 bases). CDR3 length: 14 residues. Germline CDR1 reads SGHTA; CDR2 reads FQGTGA. V lost 4 bases and J lost 3, with 12 bases in between. CDR3 bases: TGTGCCAGCAGCTCTTACAGGGTTGAAGAGACCCAGTACTTC. The encoded protein is CASSSYRVEETQYF.

The CDR3 is CASRGGESTDTQYF. In nucleotides, the CDR3 is TGTGCCAGCAGAGGGGGCGAGAGCACAGATACGCAGTATTTT. The chain couples TRBV6-1 to TRBJ2-3; the match to TRBD1 covers 7 bases. The CDR3 runs 14 residues. V was clipped by 6 bases and J by 0 bases; unmatched bases: 3. Germline CDR1 and CDR2: MNHNS and SASEGT.

This chain links TRBV6-1 with TRBJ2-5, with 12 bases matching TRBD1. Per the germline V gene, CDR1 is MNHNS and CDR2 is SASEGT. This CDR3 has 14 residues. V was clipped by 7 bases and J by 4 bases; unmatched bases: 4. CDR3 sequence reads: CASTWDRGRETQYF. For the CDR3, the DNA is TGTGCCAGCACCTGGGACAGGGGGCGAGAGACCCAGTACTTC.

As DNA, the CDR3 is TGTGCCAGCAGCAAAGGCGGCATGTTGGGCACTGAAGCTTTCTTT. Translation: CASSKGGMLGTEAFF. V usage is TRBV27 and J usage is TRBJ1-1, with D unclear. The ends were cut back, 6 bases at V and 4 bases at J, with 18 bases in the middle. This CDR3 has 15 residues. Germline CDR1 reads MNHEY; CDR2 reads SMNVEV (reference sequence).

The chain employs TRBV5-4 and TRBJ1-1; D remains ambiguous. CDR1 and CDR2 from the germline V gene are SGHNT and YYREEE (reference sequence). CDR3 size: 15 residues. V lost 0 bases, J lost 3 bases, and 12 bases lay in between. CDR3 DNA: TGTGCCAGCAGCTTGGATCTGGAGGGAGACACTGAAGCTTTCTTT. Translating gives CASSLDLEGDTEAFF.

The rearrangement joins TRBV18 to TRBJ2-5, with D possibly being TRBD1 (5 bases). V was cut by 3 bases and J by 4 bases, with 9 bases left in between. Germline CDR1 KGHSH, CDR2 LQKENI. CDR3 length equals 13 residues. The CDR3 bases are TGTGCCAGCTCACCGCAGGGTAGAGAGACCCAGTACTTC. It specifies CASSPQGRETQYF.